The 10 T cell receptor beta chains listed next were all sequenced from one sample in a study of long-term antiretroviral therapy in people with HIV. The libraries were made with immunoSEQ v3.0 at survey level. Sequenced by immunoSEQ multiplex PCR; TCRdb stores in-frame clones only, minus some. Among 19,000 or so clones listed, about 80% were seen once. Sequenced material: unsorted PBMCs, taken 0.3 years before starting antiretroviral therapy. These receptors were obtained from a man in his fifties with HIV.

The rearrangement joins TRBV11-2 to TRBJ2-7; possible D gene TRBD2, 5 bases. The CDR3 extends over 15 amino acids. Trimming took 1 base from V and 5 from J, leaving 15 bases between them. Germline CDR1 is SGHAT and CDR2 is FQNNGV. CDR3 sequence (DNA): TGTGCCAGCAGCTTAGTGGGCCTAGCATTCCACGAGCAGTACTTC. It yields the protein CASSLVGLAFHEQYF.

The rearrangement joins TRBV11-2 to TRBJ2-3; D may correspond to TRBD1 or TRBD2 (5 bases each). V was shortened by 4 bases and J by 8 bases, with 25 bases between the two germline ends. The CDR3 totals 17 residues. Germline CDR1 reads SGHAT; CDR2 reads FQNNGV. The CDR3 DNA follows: TGTGCCAGCAGCTCCTACTTCGGCCCGGGACGGACGGGTACGCAGTATTTT. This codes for CASSSYFGPGRTGTQYF.

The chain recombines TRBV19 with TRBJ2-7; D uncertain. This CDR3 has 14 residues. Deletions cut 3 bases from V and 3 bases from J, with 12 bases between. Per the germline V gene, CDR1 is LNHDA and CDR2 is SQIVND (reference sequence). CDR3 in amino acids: CASSIGQTFYEQYF. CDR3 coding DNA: TGTGCCAGTAGTATCGGTCAGACCTTCTACGAGCAGTACTTC.

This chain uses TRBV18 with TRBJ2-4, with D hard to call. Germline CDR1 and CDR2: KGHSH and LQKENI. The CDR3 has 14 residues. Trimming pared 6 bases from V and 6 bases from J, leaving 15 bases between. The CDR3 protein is CASSPPEPRNIQYF. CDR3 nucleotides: TGTGCCAGCTCGCCTCCTGAGCCCAGAAACATTCAGTACTTC.

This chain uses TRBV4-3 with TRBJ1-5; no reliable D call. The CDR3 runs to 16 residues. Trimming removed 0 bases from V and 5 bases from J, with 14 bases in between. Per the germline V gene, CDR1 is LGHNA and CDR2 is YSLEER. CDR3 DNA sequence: TGCGCCAGCAGCCAAGATACTGTAATAGGACATCAGCCCCAGCATTTT. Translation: CASSQDTVIGHQPQHF.

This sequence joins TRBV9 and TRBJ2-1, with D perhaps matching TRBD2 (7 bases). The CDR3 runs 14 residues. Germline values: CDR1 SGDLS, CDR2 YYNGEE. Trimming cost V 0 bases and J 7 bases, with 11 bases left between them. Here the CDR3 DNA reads TGTGCCAGCAGCGTAGGGAGGGGGGGAAATGAGCAGTTCTTC. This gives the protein CASSVGRGGNEQFF.

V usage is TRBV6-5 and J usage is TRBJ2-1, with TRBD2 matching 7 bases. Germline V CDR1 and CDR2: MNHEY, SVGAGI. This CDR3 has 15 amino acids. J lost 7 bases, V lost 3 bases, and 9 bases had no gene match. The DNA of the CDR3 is TGTGCCAGCAGTTATTCTATAGGACTAGGGAATGAGCAGTTCTTC. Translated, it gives CASSYSIGLGNEQFF.

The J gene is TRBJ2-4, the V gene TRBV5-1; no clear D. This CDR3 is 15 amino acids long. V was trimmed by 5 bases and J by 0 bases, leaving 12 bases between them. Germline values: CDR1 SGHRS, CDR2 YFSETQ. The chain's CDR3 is CASSHGDIAKNIQYF. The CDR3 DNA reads TGCGCCAGCAGTCATGGGGATATAGCCAAAAACATTCAGTACTTC.

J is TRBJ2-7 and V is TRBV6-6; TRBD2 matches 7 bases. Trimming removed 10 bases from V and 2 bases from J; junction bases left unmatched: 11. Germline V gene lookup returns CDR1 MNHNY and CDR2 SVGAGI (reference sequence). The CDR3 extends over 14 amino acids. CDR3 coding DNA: TGTGCCATCCAGCCGACTAGCCGCACCTACGAGCAGTACTTC. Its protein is CAIQPTSRTYEQYF.

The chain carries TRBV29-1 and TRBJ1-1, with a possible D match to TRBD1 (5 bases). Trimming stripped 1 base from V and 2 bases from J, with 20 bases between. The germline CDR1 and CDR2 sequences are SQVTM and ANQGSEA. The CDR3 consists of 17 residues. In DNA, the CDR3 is TGCAGCGTTGAAGGTAGTTTCTCACCCCAGGGTAACACTGAAGCTTTCTTT. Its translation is CSVEGSFSPQGNTEAFF.